Listed below are T cell receptor beta chains from one sample, sequenced in a study of shared clonotypes between healthy human individuals. Libraries were prepared by immunoSEQ multiplex PCR; TCRdb keeps only in-frame clonotypes and omits some of them. Altogether around 2,000,000 clones are present, 85% to 95% being singletons, with the ten largest covering more than 0.95%. Material: naive CD8+ T cells sorted from blood. These TCRs come from a man aged 18 to 29 in good health. Each CDR3 is given with its conserved first and last residue. Each record gives: V gene, J gene, CDR3 protein.

V gene: TRBV5-6; J gene: TRBJ2-7; CDR3 protein: CASSSRDIDYEQYF
V gene: TRBV21-1; J gene: TRBJ1-2; CDR3 protein: CASSKINGRPNYGYTF
V gene: TRBV6-6; J gene: TRBJ2-7; CDR3 protein: CASSYGDRGGYEQYF
V gene: TRBV29-1; J gene: TRBJ2-1; CDR3 protein: CSPRIGSYNEQFF
V gene: TRBV29-1; J gene: TRBJ1-2; CDR3 protein: CSGRDTGDGYTF
V gene: TRBV28; J gene: TRBJ1-2; CDR3 protein: CASRGSYGYTF
V gene: TRBV27; J gene: TRBJ1-5; CDR3 protein: CASAQGAGGNQPQHF
V gene: TRBV19; J gene: TRBJ1-5; CDR3 protein: CASSLRVANQPQHF
V gene: TRBV4-1; J gene: TRBJ2-7; CDR3 protein: CASSRAGTTYEQYF
V gene: TRBV9; J gene: TRBJ2-1; CDR3 protein: CASSPGLAGAYNEQFF
V gene: TRBV6-6; J gene: TRBJ1-4; CDR3 protein: CASSSLYPTNEKLFF
V gene: TRBV5-1; J gene: TRBJ1-5; CDR3 protein: CASSLGNMNQPQHF
V gene: TRBV11-1; J gene: TRBJ2-7; CDR3 protein: CASSTGTGNYEQYF
V gene: TRBV7-9; J gene: TRBJ2-2; CDR3 protein: CASNTGGELFF
V gene: TRBV30; J gene: TRBJ1-4; CDR3 protein: CAWSPGTGYEKLFF
V gene: TRBV25-1; J gene: TRBJ2-7; CDR3 protein: CASDDSYEQYF
V gene: TRBV5-8; J gene: TRBJ2-2; CDR3 protein: CASSHGTSENTGELFF
V gene: TRBV2; J gene: TRBJ1-3; CDR3 protein: CASSDPGDSGNTIYF
V gene: TRBV7-9; J gene: TRBJ2-7; CDR3 protein: CASSLVVGSGAIYEQYF
V gene: TRBV19; J gene: TRBJ2-3; CDR3 protein: CASSLPLAASTDTQYF
V gene: TRBV5-1; J gene: TRBJ2-7; CDR3 protein: CASSLALTGLPDEQYF
V gene: TRBV7-2; J gene: TRBJ1-4; CDR3 protein: CASSLARVETLEKLFF
V gene: TRBV29-1; J gene: TRBJ1-2; CDR3 protein: CSSKETGSYGYTF
V gene: TRBV4-1; J gene: TRBJ2-2; CDR3 protein: CASSHPGGINTGELFF
V gene: TRBV27; J gene: TRBJ1-1; CDR3 protein: CASSPSPGRGTEAFF
V gene: TRBV19; J gene: TRBJ2-7; CDR3 protein: CASSIGHGYYEQYF
V gene: TRBV30; J gene: TRBJ1-1; CDR3 protein: CAWSGVSNTEAFF
V gene: TRBV30; J gene: TRBJ1-2; CDR3 protein: CAWRDRGLNGYTF
V gene: TRBV5-1; J gene: TRBJ2-1; CDR3 protein: CASSFAAEQFF
V gene: TRBV11-2; J gene: TRBJ2-7; CDR3 protein: CASSLAGPYEQYF
V gene: TRBV9; J gene: TRBJ2-2; CDR3 protein: CASRTSGTGELFF
V gene: TRBV4-3; J gene: TRBJ2-1; CDR3 protein: CASSQDPTTLSEQFF
V gene: TRBV6-1; J gene: TRBJ2-1; CDR3 protein: CASSEAGQGAYEQFF
V gene: TRBV28; J gene: TRBJ2-7; CDR3 protein: CASSFTRIPYEQYF
V gene: TRBV29-1; J gene: TRBJ1-2; CDR3 protein: CSARTGENYGYTF
V gene: TRBV6-5; J gene: TRBJ2-1; CDR3 protein: CASSYSESDEQFF
V gene: TRBV4-1; J gene: TRBJ2-7; CDR3 protein: CASSPRTGGDRDEQYF
V gene: TRBV4-1; J gene: TRBJ2-7; CDR3 protein: CASSPQIGYEQYF
V gene: TRBV5-1; J gene: TRBJ2-7; CDR3 protein: CASRGAGVNEQYF
V gene: TRBV29-1; J gene: TRBJ1-5; CDR3 protein: CSVATGVGQPQHF
V gene: TRBV6-1; J gene: TRBJ2-2; CDR3 protein: CATQGFFTGELFF
V gene: TRBV6-4; J gene: TRBJ2-3; CDR3 protein: CASSDGTDTQYF
V gene: TRBV6-6; J gene: TRBJ1-5; CDR3 protein: CASNGQPQHF
V gene: TRBV5-8; J gene: TRBJ2-7; CDR3 protein: CASSLTGGYEQYF
V gene: TRBV2; J gene: TRBJ1-2; CDR3 protein: CASSKSPTRGYTF
V gene: TRBV2; J gene: TRBJ1-2; CDR3 protein: CASSGGTGPWGYYGYTF
V gene: TRBV28; J gene: TRBJ1-2; CDR3 protein: CASIGGGSYGYTF
V gene: TRBV7-6; J gene: TRBJ2-7; CDR3 protein: CASSLEPGEQYF
V gene: TRBV7-6; J gene: TRBJ2-7; CDR3 protein: CASSKGLAGDEQYF
V gene: TRBV30; J gene: TRBJ2-7; CDR3 protein: CAWRWREGLYEQYF
V gene: TRBV28; J gene: TRBJ2-1; CDR3 protein: CASSFILAGNEQFF
V gene: TRBV30; J gene: TRBJ2-3; CDR3 protein: CAWSVLTDTQYF
V gene: TRBV13; J gene: TRBJ2-7; CDR3 protein: CASSQRGGGHYEQYF
V gene: TRBV5-3; J gene: TRBJ2-6; CDR3 protein: CARSLAKVGTLSGANVLTF
V gene: TRBV25-1; J gene: TRBJ1-2; CDR3 protein: CASSGGDHPYGYTF
V gene: TRBV5-6; J gene: TRBJ2-1; CDR3 protein: CASSLAGRDEQFF
V gene: TRBV7-9; J gene: TRBJ2-1; CDR3 protein: CASSLEAGGETYNEQFF